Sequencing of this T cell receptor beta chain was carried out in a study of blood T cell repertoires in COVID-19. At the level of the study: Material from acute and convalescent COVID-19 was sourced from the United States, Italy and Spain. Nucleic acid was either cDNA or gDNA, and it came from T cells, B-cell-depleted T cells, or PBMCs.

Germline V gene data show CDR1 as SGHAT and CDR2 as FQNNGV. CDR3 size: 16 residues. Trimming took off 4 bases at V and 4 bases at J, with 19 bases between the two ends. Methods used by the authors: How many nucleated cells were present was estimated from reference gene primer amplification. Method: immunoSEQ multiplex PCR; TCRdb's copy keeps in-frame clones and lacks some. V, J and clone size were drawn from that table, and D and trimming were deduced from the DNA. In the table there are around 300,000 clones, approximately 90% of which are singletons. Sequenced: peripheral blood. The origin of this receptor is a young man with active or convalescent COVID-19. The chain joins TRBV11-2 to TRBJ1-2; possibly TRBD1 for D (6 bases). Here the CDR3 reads CASSWGGLLQPYGYTF. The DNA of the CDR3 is TGTGCCAGCAGCTGGGGGGGGCTGCTACAACCCTATGGCTACACCTTC.